This T cell receptor (beta chain) was obtained from a study of early T cells in non-severe SARS-CoV-2 infection (dated by TCRdb to about 2021). Regarding the study in general: Because TCR sequencing was done on bulk RNA from unsorted whole blood, the alpha and beta chains could not be paired. Points the paper makes about the study in general: VDJdb matching was skewed toward anti-spike CD8 responses and likely underestimated virus-specific expansions by missing private and CD4 specificities.

Libraries were built with 5' RACE. TCRdb shows the sequencer as NextSeq 500. In the TCR library protocol, unique molecular identifiers were attached to individual cDNA molecules to correct for PCR bias and sequencing error. TCR alpha and beta chains were both sequenced, and the abundances of alpha and beta sequences in each sample were closely correlated with each other. In the source study's methods: Decombinator V4 was used to annotate the V gene, J gene and CDR3 of the TCR sequences. TCRs were defined as expanded if a significant change between any two time points was detected under a Poisson model with p below 0.0001. TCR abundances were normalised to the total number of TCRs sequenced in each sample and reported as counts per million. MAIT TCRs were defined by TRAV1-2 paired with TRAJ12, TRAJ20 or TRAJ33, and iNKT TCRs by TRAV10 paired with TRAJ18. A search of VDJdb, accessed on 1 November 2021, was run for TCRs annotated to CMV, EBV and SARS-CoV-2, with TCRs annotated for multiple antigens excluded. Starting from the raw public reads, TCRdb applied fastp trimming at Q25, assembled clones with MiXCR and retained in-frame beta chains. Each entry is one CDR3 protein sequence, shown with its most common DNA and genes. TCRdb's processing, not the authors', yielded these V and J calls. For this sample there are about 49,000 distinct CDR3 sequences; 12% appear just once. The ten largest account for over 7.5% of the sample.

There are many counts of this clonotype. Its cognate antigen has yet to be identified. Base qualities are not recorded, but no much larger clone differs from it by a single base. From cysteine to phenylalanine, the CDR3 is 13 amino acids long. Of all the DNA, just the CDR3 is kept, 39 bases in frame from base 1. Sequences DFQATT (CDR1) and SNEGSKA (CDR2) are obtained from the germline V gene (reference sequence). Relative to germline, V is 1 base shorter and J is 7 bases shorter, with 11 bases between their ends. This was a case-control study nested in a cohort of healthcare workers in London, UK, who had nasopharyngeal swab PCR tests and blood samples taken every week. Healthcare workers were recruited between 23 and 31 March 2020, during the week of the UK lockdown, and were followed weekly for up to roughly 16 weeks.

The chain was built from TRBV20-1 and TRBJ1-5, with the D gene not clear enough to name. The sample comprised whole blood. The origin of this receptor is an adult who was a healthcare worker with PCR-confirmed SARS-CoV-2 infection or an uninfected control (not recorded which). The CDR3 region: CSARVGGRQPQHF. The bases read TGCAGTGCTAGAGTGGGTGGGAGGCAGCCCCAGCATTTT.